This entry describes one T cell receptor (beta chain). This record comes from a study of CD8 T cells in ankylosing spondylitis. The CDR3 has 19 amino acids. The germline V gene has CDR1 SGHRS and CDR2 YFSETQ. J lost 6 bases, V lost 2 bases, and 19 bases had no gene match. TCRdb itself ran the 5' RACE reads through MiXCR, one entry per CDR3 protein. The sample holds 150,000 to 200,000 distinct CDR3 sequences; 10% to 15% are singletons and the top ten take approximately 11%. The sequencing input was blood, either unsorted or a sorted T cell fraction (not recorded which). The gene calls are TRBV5-1 and TRBJ1-1; 10 positions match TRBD1. This clonotype was obtained from a female donor with ankylosing spondylitis or in good health (not recorded which). The CDR3, as DNA: TGCGCCAGCAGCTTCTTCGGTGGACCGGGACAGGGGTCAGGGTCTGAAGCTTTCTTT. This sequence encodes CASSFFGGPGQGSGSEAFF.